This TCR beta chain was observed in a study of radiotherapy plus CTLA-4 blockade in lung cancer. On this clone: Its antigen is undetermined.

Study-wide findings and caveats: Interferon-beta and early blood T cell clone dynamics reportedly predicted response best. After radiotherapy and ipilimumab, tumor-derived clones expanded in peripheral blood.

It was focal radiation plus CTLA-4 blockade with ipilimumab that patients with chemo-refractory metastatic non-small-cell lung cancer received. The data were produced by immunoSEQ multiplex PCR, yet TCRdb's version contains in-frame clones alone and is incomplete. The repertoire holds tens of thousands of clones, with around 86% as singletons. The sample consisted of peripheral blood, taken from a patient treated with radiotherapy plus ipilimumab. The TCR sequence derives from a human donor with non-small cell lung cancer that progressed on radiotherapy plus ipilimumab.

The CDR3 nucleotides are TGTGCCACCAGCACCTCCCAGCGGGACACAGATACGCAGTATTTT. It is translated as CATSTSQRDTDTQYF. The V and J genes are TRBV15 and TRBJ2-3, with 7 positions matching TRBD2. Trimming took 4 bases from V and 2 from J; bases not matched to a gene: 6. This CDR3 is built from 15 residues. The germline V gene has CDR1 LNHNV and CDR2 YYDKDF (reference sequence). Filled out from reference TRBV15 and TRBJ2-3, the complete variable domain reads DAMVIQNPRYQVTQFGKPVTLSCSQTLNHNVMYWYQQKSSQAPKLLFHYYDKDFNNEADTPDNFQSRRPNTSFCFLDIRSPGLGDTAMYLCATSTSQRDTDTQYFGPGTRLTVL.